This T cell receptor beta chain came from a study of cytomegalovirus exposure and HLA in healthy donors (dated by TCRdb to between 2016 and 2019). In terms of the full investigation: In an earlier analysis of under 600 of the donors, 276 Gb of sequence data and 90 million to 120 million unique TCR beta sequences from about 190 million T cells were reported. An early release covering roughly 600 HLA-typed donors comprised about 290 gigabases of sequencing data and approximately 85 million unique TCR sequences. Among the roughly 410 genotyped donors, around 81% belonged to the genetic ancestry cluster associated with self-reported Caucasian donors. The study aimed to test whether cataloging public T cell receptors could reveal signatures of past pathogen exposure. The study profiled the T cell repertoires of around 700 subjects by immunosequencing and related them to cytomegalovirus serostatus. A separate validation cohort of about 110 different subjects was used in addition to the roughly 700-subject first cohort. The study combined high-throughput TCR immunosequencing, statistical association of individual TCRs with disease status, and machine learning to predict cytomegalovirus infection status. A later analysis re-examined previously published TCR beta repertoires from about 700 donors and added high-resolution HLA genotyping to investigate patterns of TCR occurrence. In the later analysis, no new phenotypic data were used to find candidate immune exposures; instead, reliance was placed on TCR beta sequences and their occurrence across donors. In an earlier analysis of 587 of the donors, high-throughput TCR beta sequencing was used to judge whether each TCR beta V gene segment behaved as functional or pseudogenic. Donor age, sex, ethnicity and CMV serostatus were collected together with the repertoire data. Genome-wide SNP genotypes for about 65% of the roughly 670 donors were used in a later genetic analysis, which treated that subset as a discovery cohort. Every discovery cohort repertoire had been produced on one sequencing platform. Class I and class II HLA loci were covered by the typing at four-digit resolution. Typing coverage varied by locus: roughly 629-640 donors for A, B, C, DRB1 and DQB1; roughly 560 for DQA1; some 610 for DPA1; roughly 470 for DPB1. Several DR-DQ haplotypes were handled as single units for association and clustering, since linkage in the cohort was strong. Among around 400 genotyped donors of the cohort, an average of approximately 200,000 unique TCR beta nucleotide sequences was sequenced per donor, of which roughly 18% were non-productive. The research as a whole found: A later analysis found that most CMV-associated TCR beta chains appeared HLA-restricted, with HLA associations seemingly driven largely by CMV exposure. Three of the identified cytomegalovirus-associated TCR beta chains were confirmed in vitro to be specific for cytomegalovirus antigens. The authors suggested that the approach could potentially be generalized to other disease states and immunological phenotypes. According to a later analysis, parvovirus B19, influenza, CMV and Epstein-Barr virus appeared linked to several top co-occurrence clusters. In a later analysis, HLA-associated TCR beta chains showed more clonal expansion and lower generation probabilities than non-associated chains that were equally common. The only immune exposure information available for the cohort was CMV serostatus. V-gene and J-gene trimming of TCR beta chains was associated with a missense DCLRE1C variant in a later genetic analysis, and the association was replicated in an independent cohort. A later genetic analysis reported fewer N-insertions in productive TCRs among donors in an Asian-associated ancestry cluster than the roughly 670-donor mean. In an earlier analysis of several hundred of the donors, most TCR beta V segments were observed in productive rearrangements about 87% or about 30% of the time, broadly matching IMGT annotations. In a later analysis, TCR association rates were found to vary across HLA loci, with the most associated TCRs seen for DRB1 alleles and the fewest for HLA-C alleles. Presence/absence analyses assumed roughly uniform sequencing depth across donors, an assumption that may not hold. Assigning TCR associations to individual alleles was difficult when HLA alleles, especially DR and DQ, strongly co-occurred. A further reported finding was that TCR beta sequences accurately predicted the HLA-A and HLA-B alleles for most subjects in the first cohort. Because the 87-base-pair reads could not distinguish some IMGT-functional V segments, including TRBV6-2 and TRBV6-3, those segments were excluded. Seventeen rarely observed V segments, including chromosome 9 orphons, were excluded from the earlier analysis of several hundred of the donors because counts were too low. A group of highly shared sequence variants was considered likely to be a technical artifact of the sequencing pipeline. Most TCR sequences were observed very rarely across donors, whereas some public TCRs were present in many individuals. Linkage disequilibrium might explain the correlated functional status among segregating V segments, but an unknown experimental factor could not be ruled out. In a later analysis, around 17,000 TCR beta sequences were associated with specific HLA alleles at a false discovery rate of 0.05. Because HLA typing was unavailable for some donors at each locus, only the typed subset was used in association tests. The classifier was reported to diagnose cytomegalovirus status with high specificity and sensitivity in both the original and validation cohorts. In this cohort, only TCR beta chains were sequenced, and detectable features were limited by the absence of alpha or paired-chain data. A total of 150 to 200 TCR beta chains were listed by the study as associated with cytomegalovirus.

To prepare the library, the immunoSEQ multiplex PCR assay was applied. For the multiplex PCR, a mixture combining 60 forward primers for TCR Vbeta segments and 13 reverse primers for TCR Jbeta segments was used. A multiplex PCR assay on genomic DNA amplified the CDR3 region of rearranged TCR beta genes. Amplified TCR beta libraries were sequenced as 87-base-pair reads on the Illumina HiSeq System. The original pipeline was this. A later analysis counted about 80 million unique TCR beta chains across the 690 or so repertoires, and roughly 9.9 million of these chains were shared by at least two donors. A nearest-neighbor algorithm error-corrected the raw reads and collapsed the reads into unique sequences, merging closely related sequences to remove PCR and sequencing errors. To assign V, D and J gene segments, CDR3 sequences were aligned to IMGT reference sequences. Each retained sequence needed at least a six-nucleotide match to both a V gene segment and a J gene segment. Rearrangements were called productive when the CDR3 lacked stop codons and stayed in frame with V and J; all others were non-productive. CDR3 was defined by IMGT convention, running from the second conserved V-encoded cysteine to the conserved J-encoded phenylalanine. Sequences without an unambiguous match to a single V gene segment were excluded from the earlier analysis of 587 of the donors. In an earlier analysis of more than 500 of the donors, a V segment was called functional when productive rearrangements were above 56.7%, and segregating when the standard deviation between donors exceeded 5%. A statistical classification framework was developed to diagnose cytomegalovirus status using the catalog of TCR beta chain sequences. In a later analysis, TCR nucleotide sequences were compared against IMGT/GENE-DB human TR gene sequences so that V and J genes could be assigned. Using the TCRdist pipeline, a later analysis assigned CDR3 sequences along with most-parsimonious VDJ recombination scenarios. In a later analysis, every TCR beta chain was defined by the combination of its CDR3 amino acid sequence and its V-gene family, and reads without a unique V-gene family were dropped. A later analysis removed 592 highly shared, low-generation-probability nucleotide sequences to deal with suspected cross-contamination and a sequencing artifact. In a later analysis, a clonal expansion index for each public chain was calculated from normalized within-repertoire ranks of inferred template counts. Generation probabilities in a later analysis came from a VDJ recombination model fitted to out-of-frame rearrangements, and those results were checked against IGoR. A later analysis scored TCR-TCR, TCR-HLA and TCR-CMV co-occurrence with hypergeometric tests, applying a repertoire-size bias correction to TCR pairs. In a later analysis, false discovery rates were estimated by permuting HLA or CMV assignments 20 times. In a later analysis, co-occurring TCRs were grouped using DBSCAN, with TCRdist sequence similarity added in when clustering inside HLA-allele-positive subsets. Co-occurrence clustering excluded repertoires with fewer than 30,000 or more than 120,000 public chains, plus five with anomalous nucleotide sharing. The clones in this table, taken by TCRdb from immuneACCESS, are in-frame only. Not every clone is retained; where verified, under half of the shortfall comes from an unresolved V gene, and the cause of the rest is unknown. V, J and clone size are taken as reported in that table, and D and trimming were inferred from the DNA itself. This sample lists roughly 100,000 clones; nearly 85% were detected once. Of the sample, 5% to 6.5% falls within the top ten clones.

The cohort consisted of 600 to 700 healthy bone marrow donors. At the time of sampling, every cohort member was nominally healthy, though immune exposures that went unrecorded were likely present. The donor tested CMV seronegative and was one of the 352 seronegative cohort members. A peripheral blood sample was collected from each donor, and TCR beta sequencing was performed on peripheral blood mononuclear cells. Genomic DNA was extracted from the blood cell samples with the Qiagen DNeasy Blood Extraction Kit. On this clone: Its antigen specificity is not known. No much larger clone exists at a distance of one base, and base qualities are not known.

V and J are trimmed by 2 bases and 7 bases, and the gene matches miss 4 bases of the junction. The CDR3 runs 14 amino acids, cysteine and phenylalanine included. The read is trimmed to its CDR3 DNA, 42 bases read in frame from base 1. As encoded in the germline V gene (reference sequence), CDR1 is LNHNV while CDR2 is YYDKDF. The chain uses TRBV15 and TRBJ1-5, with 8 bases in between that match TRBD1. The TCR comes from a man aged 18 to 35 in good health and CMV-seronegative. Sequenced input: PBMCs. Here the CDR3 is given as CATSRTGGNQPQHF. The base sequence is TGTGCCACCAGCAGAACAGGGGGAAACCAGCCCCAGCATTTT.